Sequencing of this TCR beta chain was carried out in a study of identical twins. Findings and limits, study-wide: Models underestimated TCR alpha sharing (out-of-frame) in monozygotic twins.

CDR1 is SQVTM and CDR2 is ANQGSEA in the germline V gene. With 5 bases removed from V and 2 bases from J, the gap between germline ends came to 14 bases. There are 14 residues in the CDR3. TCRdb redid the calling of the 5' RACE reads with MiXCR, one entry per CDR3 protein. The data show approximately 210,000 distinct CDR3 sequences, roughly 15% seen once. For this clonotype: Its antigen is not known.

The data were also submitted as part of a second study, on T cells expressing NK-cell markers. From that study: In several experiments, an anti-gamma-delta TCR antibody restricted sorting to alpha-beta TCR T cells. Dominant NKG2C+ clonotypes accounted for about 1.0-7.0% of CD8+ T cells in a handful of donors. Unclear, still, was the HCMV specificity of the expanded NKG2C+ T cell clones.

Source material: CD8+ T cells sorted from blood. This chain uses TRBV29-1 with TRBJ2-3, with D perhaps being TRBD1 or TRBD2 (7 bases each). The source of this sequence is a woman aged 18 to 35 in good health. CDR3 DNA sequence: TGCAGCGTTTCAGGGGAGGGGGCCACAGATACGCAGTATTTT. It is translated as CSVSGEGATDTQYF.